This T cell receptor (beta chain) was sequenced during a study of T cell responses to AZD1222 COVID-19 vaccine. Germline-derived CDR1 and CDR2 are MNHEY and SMNVEV (reference sequence). This CDR3 region has 12 residues. V was trimmed by 5 bases and J by 7 bases, leaving 6 bases between them. This clone was picked up a small number of times. What it binds is not known. The sample has other DNA sequences that encode this CDR3 too. The repertoire was sequenced with immunoSEQ multiplex PCR; TCRdb's copy has only in-frame clones and lacks some. In the table there are about 75,000 clones, around 88% of which are singletons. Whole-study findings and limits: Repertoires were obtained only post-peak T cell response. The donor cohort was predominantly white British with a female majority, and clonal diversity may have been underestimated. Spike-wide vaccine-associated CD4 TCRs dominated at 160-218 and 743-854. Rises in breadth and depth of Spike-specific TCRs came after two AZD1222 doses.

The rearrangement joins TRBV27 to TRBJ1-6; D remains unclear. The sample was peripheral blood, taken 28 days after the second dose of the MenACWY control vaccine. The source of this sequence is an adult who received the MenACWY meningococcal vaccine as a control. The CDR3 loop reads CASSPINSPLHF. CDR3 nucleotide sequence: TGTGCCAGCAGTCCGATCAATTCACCCCTCCACTTT.